This is a list of T cell receptor beta chains from one sample in a study of T-cell memory formation after mild COVID-19. In TCRdb, the 5' RACE reads were re-called with MiXCR into one record per CDR3 protein. The sample has about 50,000 distinct CDR3 sequences, over 8.5% seen once. Sequencing was carried out using PBMCs or a T cell subset sorted from them (not recorded which). The source of these receptors is an adult woman who had mild COVID-19 (a few samples of this study predate the infection). Cell type and time point are not known. Each CDR3 is given with its conserved first and last residue.

TRBV5-6	CASSLVHPTGELFF
TRBV12-3/TRBV12-4	CASPILWEEPNTGELFF
TRBV7-2	CASSLEQRTEAFF
TRBV6-1	CASSSHAETLPLHF
TRBV7-2	CASSLLSRTGELFF
TRBV29-1	CSVVPLDREGSGANVLTF
TRBV6-2/TRBV6-3	CASSWVGRYNEQFF
TRBV20-1	CSAYLSGRVYNEQFF
TRBV3-1	CASSQGQAVYGYTF
TRBV4-1	CASSQDMSGGYGDTQYF
TRBV6-6	CASIGYNEQFF
TRBV12-3/TRBV12-4	CASSRGQGENYGYTF
TRBV7-2	CASSFSGEPYNEQFF
TRBV12-3/TRBV12-4	CASSSVGGAIEKLFF
TRBV11-3	CASSSGGRNEQFF
TRBV30	CAWSSIARGETQYF
TRBV12-3/TRBV12-4	CASSSTGTSRPDTQYF
TRBV3-1	CASSRPNGAGELFF
TRBV20-1	CSAREIGTGMNTEAFF
TRBV11-3	CASSAAGERGLYNEQFF
TRBV1	CTSTMASGRSNLYEQYF
TRBV18	CASSPAMGSNKAETQYF
TRBV18	CASSPRDRTDTQYF
TRBV3-1	CASSRDSLYGYTF
TRBV24-1	CAASGGETQYF
TRBV5-1	CASTSLSGATEAFF
TRBV3-1	CASSYRVDTEAFF
TRBV12-3/TRBV12-4	CASSFIGQTQYF
TRBV6-5	CASRSSRSYGYTF
TRBV20-1	CSATPPSGGYNEQFF
TRBV6-5	CASAERSLGGYTF
TRBV29-1	CSVDRDTDTQYF
TRBV30	CAWSTPGTENTEAFF
TRBV20-1	CSASGRTVNQPQHF
TRBV7-4	CASSLECWRGRLQYF
TRBV12-3/TRBV12-4	CASASSGSGNEQFF
TRBV19	CASSMNSGGTDTQYF
TRBV4-3	CASSQDGAVQTTANYGYTF
TRBV4-3	CASSQEEGNTGELFF
TRBV10-3	CAVNTGATTNEQFF
TRBV7-9	CATGGGGYEQYF
TRBV25-1	CASSGEGAIVRNEQFF
TRBV7-2	CASSPQLRTSGRVSTDTQYF
TRBV5-1	CASSPGGRYNTGELFF
TRBV20-1	CSGAAGVTDTQYF
TRBV18	CASSLALAGGPGEQFF
TRBV6-5	CASTGGYGYTF